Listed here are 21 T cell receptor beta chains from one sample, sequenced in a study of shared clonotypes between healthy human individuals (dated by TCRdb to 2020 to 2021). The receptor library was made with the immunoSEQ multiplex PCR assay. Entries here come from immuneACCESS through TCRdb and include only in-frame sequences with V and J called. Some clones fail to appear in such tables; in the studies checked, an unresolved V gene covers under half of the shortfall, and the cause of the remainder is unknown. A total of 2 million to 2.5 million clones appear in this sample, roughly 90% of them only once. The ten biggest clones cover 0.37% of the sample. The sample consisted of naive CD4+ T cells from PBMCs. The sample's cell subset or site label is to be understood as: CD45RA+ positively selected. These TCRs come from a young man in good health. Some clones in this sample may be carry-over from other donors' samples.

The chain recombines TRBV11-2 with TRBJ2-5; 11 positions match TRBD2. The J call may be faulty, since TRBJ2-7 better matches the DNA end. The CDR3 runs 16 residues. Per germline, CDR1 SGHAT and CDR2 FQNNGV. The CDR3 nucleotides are TGTGCCAGCAGCTTCCCGGGACTAGCGGAACAATACGAGCAGTACTTC. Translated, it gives CASSFPGLAEQYEQYF.

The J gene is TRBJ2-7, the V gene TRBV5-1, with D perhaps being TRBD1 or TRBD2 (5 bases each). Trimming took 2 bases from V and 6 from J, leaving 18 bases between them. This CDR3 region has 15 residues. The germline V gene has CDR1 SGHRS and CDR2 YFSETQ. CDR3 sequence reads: CASSFGFGAGAEQYF. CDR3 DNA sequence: TGCGCCAGCAGCTTCGGTTTTGGGGCCGGGGCCGAGCAGTACTTC.

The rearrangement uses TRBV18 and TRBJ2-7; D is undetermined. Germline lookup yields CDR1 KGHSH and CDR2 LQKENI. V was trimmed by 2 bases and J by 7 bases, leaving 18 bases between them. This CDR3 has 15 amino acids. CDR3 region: CASSPLAASTGEQYF. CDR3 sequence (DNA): TGTGCCAGCTCACCATTGGCAGCCTCTACTGGAGAGCAGTACTTC.

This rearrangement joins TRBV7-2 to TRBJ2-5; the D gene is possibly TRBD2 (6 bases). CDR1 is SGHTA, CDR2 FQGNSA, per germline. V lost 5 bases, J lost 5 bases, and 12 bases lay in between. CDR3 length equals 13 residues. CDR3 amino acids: CASSPRLVETQYF. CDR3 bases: TGTGCCAGCAGCCCCCGACTAGTGGAGACCCAGTACTTC.

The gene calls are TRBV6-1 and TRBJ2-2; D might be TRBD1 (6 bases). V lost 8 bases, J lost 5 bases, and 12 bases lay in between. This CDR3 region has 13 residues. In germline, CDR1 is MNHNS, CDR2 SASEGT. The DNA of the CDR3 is TGTGCCAGCGTTTGGCAGGGGACCGGGGAGCTGTTTTTT. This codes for CASVWQGTGELFF.

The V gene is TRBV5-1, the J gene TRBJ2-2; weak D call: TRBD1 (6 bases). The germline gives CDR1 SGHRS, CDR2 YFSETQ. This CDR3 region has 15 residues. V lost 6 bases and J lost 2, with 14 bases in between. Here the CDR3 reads CASTPDRQNTGELFF. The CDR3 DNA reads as TGCGCCAGCACCCCAGACAGGCAAAACACCGGGGAGCTGTTTTTT.

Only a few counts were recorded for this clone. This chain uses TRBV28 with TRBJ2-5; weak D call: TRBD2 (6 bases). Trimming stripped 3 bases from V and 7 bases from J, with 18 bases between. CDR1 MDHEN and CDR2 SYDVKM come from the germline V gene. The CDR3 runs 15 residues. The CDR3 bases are TGTGCCAGCAGTTTTTGGGGTGGCTCCGGGGGGACCCAGTACTTC. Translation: CASSFWGGSGGTQYF.

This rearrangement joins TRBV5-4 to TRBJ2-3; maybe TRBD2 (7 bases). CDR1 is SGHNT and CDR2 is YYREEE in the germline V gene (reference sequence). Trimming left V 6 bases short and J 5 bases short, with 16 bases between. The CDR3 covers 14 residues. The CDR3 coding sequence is TGTGCCAGCACCTGGAGGGGGGGTGGAGATACGCAGTATTTT. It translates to CASTWRGGGDTQYF.

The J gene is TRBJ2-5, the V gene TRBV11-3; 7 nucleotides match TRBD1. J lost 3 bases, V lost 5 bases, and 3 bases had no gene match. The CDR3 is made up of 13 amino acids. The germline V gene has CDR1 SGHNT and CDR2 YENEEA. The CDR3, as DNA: TGTGCCAGCAGCACAGACAGGGAAGAGACCCAGTACTTC. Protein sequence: CASSTDREETQYF.

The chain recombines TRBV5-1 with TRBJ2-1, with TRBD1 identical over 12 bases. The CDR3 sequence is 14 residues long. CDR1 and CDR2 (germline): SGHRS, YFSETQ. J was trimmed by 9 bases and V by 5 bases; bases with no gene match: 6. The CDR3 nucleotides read TGCGCCAGCAGGGAGGGGACAGGGGGCATTGAGCAGTTCTTC. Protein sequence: CASREGTGGIEQFF.

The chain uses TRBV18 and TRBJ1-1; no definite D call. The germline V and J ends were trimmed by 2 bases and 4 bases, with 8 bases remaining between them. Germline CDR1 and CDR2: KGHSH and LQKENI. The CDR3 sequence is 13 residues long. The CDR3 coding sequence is TGTGCCAGCTCACCAGTAGCCGCCACTGAAGCTTTCTTT. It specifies CASSPVAATEAFF.

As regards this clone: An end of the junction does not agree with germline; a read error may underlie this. The CDR3 nucleotides read TGCAGTGTTGGATTAGCGGGAGGAATTGGCTATGAGCAGTTCTTC. It codes for CSVGLAGGIGYEQFF. J is TRBJ2-1 and V is TRBV29-1; 10 bases agree with TRBD2. In germline, CDR1 is SQVTM, CDR2 ANQGSEA. The CDR3 covers 15 residues.

CDR3 amino acids: CASSFGRGLGETQYF. The CDR3 coding sequence is TGTGCCAGCAGCTTCGGGAGGGGGCTTGGAGAGACCCAGTACTTC. The rearrangement links TRBV5-8 to TRBJ2-5, with D possibly matching TRBD2 (8 bases). Germline V gives CDR1 SGHTS, CDR2 YDEGEE. V was pared by 2 bases and J by 4 bases, with 15 bases between. CDR3 length: 15 residues.

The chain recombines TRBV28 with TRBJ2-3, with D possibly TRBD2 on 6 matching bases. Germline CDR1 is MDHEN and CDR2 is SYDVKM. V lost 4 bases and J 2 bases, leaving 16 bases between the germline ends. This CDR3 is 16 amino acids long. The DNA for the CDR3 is TGTGCCAGCAGTTCCCCGGGACTGGGCTACACAGATACGCAGTATTTT. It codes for CASSSPGLGYTDTQYF.

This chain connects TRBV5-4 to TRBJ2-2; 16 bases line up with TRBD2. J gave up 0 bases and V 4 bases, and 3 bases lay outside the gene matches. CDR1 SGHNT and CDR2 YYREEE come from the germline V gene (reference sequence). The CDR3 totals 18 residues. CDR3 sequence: CASSRGLAGGPNTGELFF. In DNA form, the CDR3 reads TGTGCCAGCAGCCGGGGACTAGCGGGAGGGCCGAACACCGGGGAGCTGTTTTTT.

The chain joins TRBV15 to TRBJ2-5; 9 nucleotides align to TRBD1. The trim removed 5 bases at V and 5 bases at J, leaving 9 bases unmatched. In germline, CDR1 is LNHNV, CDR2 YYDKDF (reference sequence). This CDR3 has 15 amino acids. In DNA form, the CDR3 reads TGTGCCACCAGCCGCCGGACAGGGGTAGATGAGACCCAGTACTTC. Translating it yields CATSRRTGVDETQYF.

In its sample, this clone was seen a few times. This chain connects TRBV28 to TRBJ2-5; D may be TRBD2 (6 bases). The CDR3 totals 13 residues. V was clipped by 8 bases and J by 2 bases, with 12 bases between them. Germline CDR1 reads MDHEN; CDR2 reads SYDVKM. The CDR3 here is CASVLAPQETQYF. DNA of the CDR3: TGTGCCAGCGTCCTAGCGCCACAAGAGACCCAGTACTTC.

The CDR3 loop reads CASSGQGPDTQYF. In DNA form, the CDR3 reads TGTGCCAGCAGCGGACAGGGGCCAGATACGCAGTATTTT. This chain joins TRBV7-9 and TRBJ2-3; 9 nucleotides agree with TRBD1. Germline V gene data show CDR1 as SEHNR and CDR2 as FQNEAQ (reference sequence). This CDR3 contains 13 residues. V lost 5 bases to trimming and J lost 4 bases; unmatched junction nucleotides: 1.

In DNA, the CDR3 is TGTGCCAGTAGTTCGATAGCGGGGCAAGAGACCCAGTACTTC. Translated, it gives CASSSIAGQETQYF. The genes are TRBV19 and TRBJ2-5, with TRBD2 identical over 8 bases. Germline CDR1 and CDR2: LNHDA and SQIVND (reference sequence). There are 14 residues in the CDR3. V was clipped by 5 bases and J by 2 bases; unmatched bases: 4.

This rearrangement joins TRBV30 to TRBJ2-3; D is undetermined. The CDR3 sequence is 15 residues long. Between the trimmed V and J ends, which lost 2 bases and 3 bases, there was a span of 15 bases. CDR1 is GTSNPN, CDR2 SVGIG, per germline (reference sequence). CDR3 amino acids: CAWSSMWRGTDTQYF. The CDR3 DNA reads TGTGCCTGGAGTTCGATGTGGAGAGGAACAGATACGCAGTATTTT. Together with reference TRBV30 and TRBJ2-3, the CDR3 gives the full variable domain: SQTIHQWPATLVQPVGSPLSLECTVEGTSNPNLYWYRQAAGRGLQLLFYSVGIGQISSEVPQNLSASRPQDRQFILSSKKLLLSDSGFYLCAWSSMWRGTDTQYFGPGTRLTVL.

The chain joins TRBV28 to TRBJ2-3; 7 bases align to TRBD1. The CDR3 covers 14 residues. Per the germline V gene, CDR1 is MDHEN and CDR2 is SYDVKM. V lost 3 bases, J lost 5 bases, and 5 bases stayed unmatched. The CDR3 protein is CASSFIGGKDTQYF. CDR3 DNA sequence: TGTGCCAGCAGTTTTATAGGGGGCAAAGATACGCAGTATTTT.